Presented here are 23 T cell receptor beta chains from one specimen sequenced in a study of CD8+ T cells in alopecia areata. Sequencing relied on a cDNA template that was reverse transcribed from extracted RNA. Using immunoSEQ multiplex PCR, the repertoire was profiled, and TCRdb retains in-frame clones only, with some absent. Here the sample spans 120,000 or so clones, more than 30% being singletons. Sequenced material: CD4+ T cells sorted from blood. The receptors come from a human donor with alopecia areata.

The rearrangement links TRBV7-2 to TRBJ2-1, with a weak D call TRBD1 (7 bases). V was clipped by 0 bases and J by 10 bases, with 13 bases between them. Germline CDR1 reads SGHTA; CDR2 reads FQGNSA. CDR3 size: 14 residues. In DNA, the CDR3 is TGTGCCAGCAGCTTAGCTATGGCAGGGGGGGAGCAGTTCTTC. Translated: CASSLAMAGGEQFF.

The chain couples TRBV4-2 to TRBJ2-1, with 9 bases fitting TRBD2. The CDR3 is 17 amino acids. V shed 0 bases and J 5 bases; nucleotides not matched to a gene: 8. From germline, CDR1 is LGHNA and CDR2 YNFKEQ. The CDR3 sequence is CASSQDQASGEDNEQFF. In nucleotides, the CDR3 is TGTGCCAGCAGCCAAGATCAAGCTAGCGGGGAGGACAATGAGCAGTTCTTC.

This clone was detected a few times. The chain combines TRBV4-3 with TRBJ2-3; D is unclear. The CDR3 totals 17 residues. The V end lost 6 bases, the J end lost 0 bases, and 19 bases lay between the germline ends. Germline values: CDR1 LGHNA, CDR2 YSLEER. The CDR3 sequence: CASSHESRPPSTDTQYF. CDR3 DNA: TGCGCCAGCAGTCATGAAAGTAGGCCACCTAGCACAGATACGCAGTATTTT.

The chain is built from TRBV18 and TRBJ1-1, with 10 nucleotides matching TRBD1. Germline V lookup: CDR1 KGHSH, CDR2 LQKENI. The V and J ends lost 6 bases and 2 bases, in that order; junction bases with no gene match: 6. The CDR3 runs 15 residues. CDR3 residues: CASSPTTGGNTEAFF. CDR3 nucleotide sequence: TGTGCCAGCTCTCCTACGACAGGGGGCAACACTGAAGCTTTCTTT.

This clone occurred a few times. The chain is built from TRBV6-5 and TRBJ1-1; D not certain. Between the trimmed V and J ends, which lost 2 bases and 0 bases, there was a span of 4 bases. This CDR3 contains 13 residues. Germline V gives CDR1 MNHEY, CDR2 SVGAGI. Written as DNA, the CDR3 is TGTGCCAGCAGTTACGATCTGAACACTGAAGCTTTCTTT. This encodes CASSYDLNTEAFF.

The chain combines TRBV7-3 with TRBJ2-7; 7 bases fit TRBD1. Germline CDR1 reads SGHTA; CDR2 reads FQGTGA. With V trimmed by 4 bases and J by 5 bases, 8 bases remained unmatched. The CDR3 contains 14 residues. The CDR3 DNA follows: TGTGCCAGCAGCTCTGAGAACAGGGGCCACGAGCAGTACTTC. Its translation: CASSSENRGHEQYF.

This sequence joins TRBV7-8 and TRBJ2-7; no clear D gene. The CDR3 consists of 11 residues. With 5 bases removed from V and 3 bases from J, the gap between germline ends came to 5 bases. Germline CDR1 SGHVS, CDR2 FQNEAQ. DNA for the CDR3: TGTGCCAGCAGCCCGCGCTACGAGCAGTACTTC. Its protein product is CASSPRYEQYF.

This clone appeared a few times. V is TRBV4-2 and J is TRBJ1-4; D may be TRBD1 (5 bases). V lost 0 bases to trimming and J lost 8 bases, with 22 bases between them. The V gene's germline CDR1 is LGHNA and CDR2 YNFKEQ. The CDR3 length is 18 residues. The CDR3 region has the DNA TGTGCCAGCAGCCAAGACGGGTTTCCGGGGACCGCGGTAGAAAAACTGTTTTTT. Translating gives CASSQDGFPGTAVEKLFF.

This clone showed up just a few times. The rearrangement uses TRBV2 and TRBJ1-2, with TRBD1 identical over 7 bases. This CDR3 region has 14 residues. V shed 10 bases and J 4 bases; nucleotides not matched to a gene: 12. The germline V gene has CDR1 SNHLY and CDR2 FYNNEI. The CDR3, as DNA: TGTGCCACCTTACAGGGGCCCCGGGGCTATGGCTACACCTTC. This gives the protein CATLQGPRGYGYTF.

The rearrangement uses TRBV6-1 and TRBJ2-7; 8 bases map to TRBD1. CDR1 MNHNS and CDR2 SASEGT come from the germline V gene. The length of the CDR3 is 13 residues. Unmatched junction bases numbered 4, after V lost 6 bases and J lost 3 bases. The CDR3 reads CASSLGTGYEQYF. The CDR3, as DNA: TGTGCCAGCAGCCTTGGGACAGGCTACGAGCAGTACTTC.

The chain recombines TRBV30 with TRBJ1-2; D call uncertain. Germline V gene lookup returns CDR1 GTSNPN and CDR2 SVGIG (reference sequence). V lost 0 bases and J lost 8, with 13 bases in between. The CDR3 length is 13 residues. CDR3 residues: CAWSVLVGTGYTF. CDR3 bases: TGTGCCTGGAGTGTACTCGTGGGTACCGGCTACACCTTC.

The genes are TRBV7-2 and TRBJ2-7, with 10 bases that match TRBD2. Germline-derived CDR1 and CDR2 are SGHTA and FQGNSA. The V segment lost 5 bases and the J segment 4 bases; nucleotides outside the gene matches: 14. This CDR3 is 17 amino acids long. The CDR3 coding sequence is TGTGCCAGCAGCCGAACAGCGGCTAGCGGGAGTGGGTACGAGCAGTACTTC. It encodes CASSRTAASGSGYEQYF. The variable domain in full, with the rest retrieved from reference TRBV7-2 and TRBJ2-7, is GAGVSQSPSNKVTEKGKDVELRCDPISGHTALYWYRQSLGQGLEFLIYFQGNSAPDKSGLPSDRFSAERTGGSVSTLTIQRTQQEDSAVYLCASSRTAASGSGYEQYFGPGTRLTVT.

V usage is TRBV19 and J usage is TRBJ2-4; no clear D. CDR1 and CDR2 (germline): LNHDA, SQIVND (reference sequence). Trimming shortened V by 7 bases and J by 0 bases, and 10 bases separated the two germline ends. CDR3 size: 14 residues. The CDR3: CASTLTLAKNIQYF. The CDR3 region has the DNA TGTGCCAGTACCCTGACCTTAGCCAAAAACATTCAGTACTTC. Looking up the rest from reference TRBV19 and TRBJ2-4 gives the full variable domain: DGGITQSPKYLFRKEGQNVTLSCEQNLNHDAMYWYRQDPGQGLRLIYYSQIVNDFQKGDIAEGYSVSREKKESFPLTVTSAQKNPTAFYLCASTLTLAKNIQYFGAGTRLSVL.

The J gene is TRBJ2-2, the V gene TRBV29-1; D remains ambiguous. Trimming removed 4 bases from V and 6 bases from J, with 12 bases in between. This CDR3 comprises 13 residues. The germline gives CDR1 SQVTM, CDR2 ANQGSEA. CDR3: CSVGGRFPGELFF. For the CDR3, the DNA is TGCAGCGTTGGTGGCCGGTTCCCCGGGGAGCTGTTTTTT.

Only a few counts were recorded for this clone. The J gene is TRBJ2-1, the V gene TRBV5-6; TRBD1 matches at 8 bases. CDR1 and CDR2 (germline): SGHDT, YYEEEE. The trim removed 3 bases at V and 4 bases at J, leaving 6 bases unmatched. The CDR3 sequence is 15 residues long. The chain's CDR3 is CASSYRDRPYNEQFF. DNA for the CDR3: TGTGCCAGCAGCTACCGGGACAGGCCGTACAATGAGCAGTTCTTC.

This chain links TRBV5-4 with TRBJ1-2; 8 bases are a match to TRBD1. The CDR3 is 14 residues long. V trimming: 0 bases; J trimming: 7 bases; junction bases outside the gene matches: 5. Germline V lookup: CDR1 SGHNT, CDR2 YYREEE (reference sequence). DNA of the CDR3: TGTGCCAGCAGCTTGGTCCAGGGGGCGAGTGGCTACACCTTC. It translates to CASSLVQGASGYTF.

This clone was recorded a few times. CDR3 protein: CSVGSRAVYGYTF. The CDR3 region has the DNA TGCAGCGTTGGCAGTCGGGCAGTGTATGGCTACACCTTC. The chain uses TRBV29-1 and TRBJ1-2; D is ambiguous. Trimming took off 4 bases at V and 5 bases at J, with 14 bases between the two ends. From germline, CDR1 is SQVTM and CDR2 ANQGSEA. The length of the CDR3 is 13 residues.

This clone was seen only a few times. The rearrangement joins TRBV19 to TRBJ2-5; 10 bases are shared with TRBD1. Per germline, CDR1 LNHDA and CDR2 SQIVND (reference sequence). The CDR3 is 16 amino acids. Trimming cost V 4 bases and J 5 bases; bases outside gene matches: 10. The CDR3 nucleotides read TGTGCCAGTAGTACCTCCCCGACAGGGGGCGGCGAGACCCAGTACTTC. The encoded protein is CASSTSPTGGGETQYF.

The rearrangement joins TRBV28 to TRBJ2-5; D ambiguous. The CDR3 contains 11 residues. Trimming cost V 5 bases and J 5 bases, with 6 bases left between them. Germline V lookup: CDR1 MDHEN, CDR2 SYDVKM. The CDR3, as DNA: TGTGCCAGCAGTATACGGGAGACCCAGTACTTC. Its translation is CASSIRETQYF.

This clone was seen a few times. V usage is TRBV25-1 and J usage is TRBJ2-1; no firm D call. Germline V gene data show CDR1 as MGHDK and CDR2 as SYGVNS. V was shortened by 4 bases and J by 4 bases, with 5 bases between the two germline ends. The CDR3 contains 12 residues. CDR3 sequence reads: CASSAKYNEQFF. In DNA form, the CDR3 reads TGTGCCAGCAGTGCCAAGTACAATGAGCAGTTCTTC.

The CDR3 bases are TGTGCCAGCAGTGAAGCTGGGACAGCTACCAATGAGCAGTTCTTC. It is translated as CASSEAGTATNEQFF. The V and J genes are TRBV6-1 and TRBJ2-1; 7 bases are shared with TRBD1. The V gene's germline CDR1 is MNHNS and CDR2 SASEGT. This CDR3 is 15 amino acids long. V lost 0 bases to trimming and J lost 6 bases; unmatched junction nucleotides: 5.

This clone turned up a few times. The chain couples TRBV30 to TRBJ1-5; 9 bases are a match to TRBD1. After removal of 2 bases from V and 7 bases from J, the junction contained 3 bases not matched to a gene. The CDR3 totals 13 residues. Germline values: CDR1 GTSNPN, CDR2 SVGIG (reference sequence). The CDR3, as DNA: TGTGCCTGGAGTACAGGGGGCCACCAGCCCCAGCATTTT. This codes for CAWSTGGHQPQHF.

Note on this clone: Compared with germline, one end of the junction differs, possibly owing to a read error. This chain joins TRBV6-5 and TRBJ2-5; D is uncertain. This CDR3 region has 14 residues. Germline V gene lookup returns CDR1 MNHEY and CDR2 SVGAGI. CDR3 region: CASSVAQGQQTQYF. The CDR3 DNA follows: TGTGCCAGCAGTGTGGCACAAGGCCAACAGACCCAGTACTTC.